This TCR beta chain was sequenced during a study of T cells in Graves' hyperthyroidism and ophthalmopathy. The study enrolled patients aged 18 to 65 with newly diagnosed hyperthyroidism of under 2 months' duration. Exclusion criteria comprised uncontrolled infection, other autoimmune disease, pregnancy or lactation. Losses at the gene ends were 4 bases for V and 8 bases for J; bases not matched to a gene: 5. The CDR3 runs to 14 residues. Looked up from germline, CDR1 is MDHEN and CDR2 is SYDVKM. Whole-study findings and limits: Clonotypes that were expanded in thyroid above 0.001 mostly appeared in blood too.

RNA transcripts gave rise to amplified TCR beta CDR3 regions. First-round RT-PCR of the TCR CDR3 relied on the HTBI primer set. MiXCR, run by TCRdb on the multiplex PCR reads, gives a single entry per CDR3 protein. There are around 250,000 distinct CDR3 sequences in the sample; 13% to 15% occur only once, and 10% to 15% lies in the top ten. This clonotype was seen many times. Its antigen is not identified. The sample was blood. This TCR was recovered from a middle-aged woman with Graves' hyperthyroidism that later progressed to Graves' ophthalmopathy. The chain uses TRBV28 and TRBJ1-6; 7 bases align to TRBD1. CDR3: CASSSNRGYSPLHF. CDR3 coding DNA: TGTGCCAGCAGTTCGAACAGGGGATATTCACCCCTCCACTTT.